A single sample is the source of the 23 T cell receptor beta chains below, sequenced in a study of T cells in Graves' hyperthyroidism and ophthalmopathy. The TCR beta CDR3 regions underwent amplification using RNA transcripts as the source. When the TCR CDR3 underwent first-round RT-PCR, the HTBI primer set was used. TCRdb processed the multiplex PCR reads anew with MiXCR; each CDR3 protein has one entry. The sample consists of roughly 800,000 distinct CDR3 sequences, over 35% of them appearing once. The sample taken for sequencing was blood. The receptors stem from a man aged 18 to 29 with Graves' hyperthyroidism.

Worth noting for this clonotype: One end of the junction does not line up with germline, which may come from a read error. This chain connects TRBV6-5 to TRBJ1-1, with no clear D. CDR1 and CDR2 from the germline V gene are MNHEY and SVGAGI. The length of the CDR3 is 13 residues. In nucleotides, the CDR3 is TGTGCCAGCAGTAACGGACTGAACACTGGAGCTTTCTTT. This codes for CASSNGLNTGAFF.

The V and J genes are TRBV12-3 or TRBV12-4 and TRBJ1-2; the D gene is possibly TRBD1 (5 bases). The CDR3 extends over 12 amino acids. CDR3 DNA: TGTGCTCTGGGGGGGGGTCCCCATGGCTACACCTTC. Its protein is CALGGGPHGYTF.

This clonotype has only a few counts. The chain uses TRBV6-6 and TRBJ2-7; TRBD1 might be the D (6 bases). V gave up 4 bases and J gave up 2 bases, with 18 bases separating them. The CDR3 contains 16 residues. Looked up from germline, CDR1 is MNHNY and CDR2 is SVGAGI (reference sequence). CDR3 protein: CASSLTIGQLAYEQYF. In DNA form, the CDR3 reads TGTGCCAGCAGTTTGACAATTGGACAGCTGGCCTACGAGCAGTACTTC.

A note on this clonotype: A read error may be the cause here, since a much bigger clone is one base away. The chain recombines TRBV10-3 with TRBJ2-6; D is ambiguous. V dropped 7 bases and J dropped 6 bases, with 7 bases sitting between them. This CDR3 is built from 12 residues. The germline V gene encodes CDR1 ENHRY and CDR2 SYGVKD. CDR3 region: CAIKPSANVLTF. The CDR3 nucleotides are TGTGCCATCAAGCCTTCGGCCAACGTCCTGACTTTC.

Details on this clonotype: One base away lies a much larger clone, so this may be a sequencing read error. V and J are TRBV7-2 and TRBJ1-1, with a tentative D call TRBD1 (5 bases). From germline, CDR1 is SGHTA and CDR2 FQGNSA. This CDR3 is 14 amino acids long. The CDR3 bases are TGTGCCAGCAGCTTAGCAGGGGATCACACTGAAGCTTCCTTT. This gives the protein CASSLAGDHTEASF.

This clonotype was found a few times. The CDR3, as DNA: TGTGCCAGTAGTATAGGTGGGGGCCAGGATGAAAAACTGTTTTTT. This codes for CASSIGGGQDEKLFF. The V and J genes are TRBV19 and TRBJ1-4; D is perhaps TRBD1 (6 bases). The germline V and J ends were trimmed by 1 base and 6 bases, with 12 bases remaining between them. The CDR3 sequence is 15 residues long. CDR1 is LNHDA and CDR2 is SQIVND in the germline V gene (reference sequence).

Of note for this clonotype: It is likely a read error, because the conserved phenylalanine at the end of the CDR3 is missing. The V and J genes are TRBV29-1 and TRBJ2-6; D possibly corresponds to TRBD1 (7 bases). Between the trimmed V and J ends, which lost 4 bases and 1 base, there was a span of 14 bases. The CDR3 covers 16 residues. In germline, CDR1 is SQVTM, CDR2 ANQGSEA. CDR3 DNA: TGCAGCGTTGGGCTGGCGGGACAGTCTGGGGCCAACGTCCTGACTTCC. The encoded protein is CSVGLAGQSGANVLTS.

This clonotype was observed once. V usage is TRBV6-4 and J usage is TRBJ2-2; 8 bases align to TRBD2. The CDR3 has 16 residues. Germline assignment: CDR1 MRHNA and CDR2 SNTAGT. The ends lost 5 bases at V and 1 base at J; junction bases unmatched: 6. CDR3 region: CASSLPGGLNTGELFF. The CDR3 DNA is TGTGCCAGCAGTTTGCCGGGAGGGTTGAACACCGGGGAGCTGTTTTTT.

The chain has TRBV10-3 and TRBJ1-2; D ambiguous. From germline, CDR1 is ENHRY and CDR2 SYGVKD. This CDR3 has 14 residues. Trimming shortened V by 10 bases and J by 3 bases, and 18 bases separated the two germline ends. The CDR3 loop is CASGRTEDHYGYTF. The CDR3, as DNA: TGTGCCAGCGGGAGGACGGAAGACCACTATGGCTACACCTTC.

The chain has TRBV15 and TRBJ2-5; a weak D match, TRBD2 (6 bases). Germline values: CDR1 LNHNV, CDR2 YYDKDF (reference sequence). V was cut by 0 bases and J by 5 bases, with 13 bases left in between. The CDR3 extends over 15 amino acids. DNA for the CDR3: TGTGCCACCAGCAGAGATCAAAAGGGGAGGGAGACCCAGTACTTC. It specifies CATSRDQKGRETQYF.

Notes on this clonotype: A read error may be the cause here, since a much bigger clone is one base away. This chain connects TRBV29-1 to TRBJ1-2, with unresolved D. Germline V gene lookup returns CDR1 SQVTM and CDR2 ANQGSEA. The CDR3 consists of 12 residues. Trimming removed 3 bases from V and 2 bases from J, with 7 bases in between. This chain's CDR3 is CSVEMGNYGYTF. The CDR3 DNA is TGCAGCGTTGAGATGGGAAACTATGGCTACACCTTC.

This clonotype showed up many times. The chain uses TRBV7-6 and TRBJ2-7, with D possibly being TRBD1 or TRBD2 (5 bases each). With 4 bases removed from V and 0 bases from J, the gap between germline ends came to 13 bases. Per the germline V gene, CDR1 is SGHVS and CDR2 is FNYEAQ. The CDR3 sequence is 15 residues long. CDR3 protein: CASSSFSGSSYEQYF. CDR3 DNA: TGTGCCAGCAGCTCTTTCTCAGGGAGCTCCTACGAGCAGTACTTC.

The CDR3 DNA is TGTGCCAGCAGTTACACCGGGGTCAATCAGCCCCAGCATTTT. Its protein product is CASSYTGVNQPQHF. V usage is TRBV6-5 and J usage is TRBJ1-5; D remains unclear. From germline, CDR1 is MNHEY and CDR2 SVGAGI. Trimming stripped 2 bases from V and 3 bases from J, with 8 bases between. This CDR3 is built from 14 residues.

A few counts support this clonotype. V is TRBV5-1 and J is TRBJ2-7, with 7 bases fitting TRBD1. With 3 bases clipped from V and 2 bases from J, the junction kept 8 bases outside the gene matches. The germline gives CDR1 SGHRS, CDR2 YFSETQ. This CDR3 has 15 amino acids. This chain's CDR3 is CASSWEPGQPYEQYF. CDR3 in DNA: TGCGCCAGCAGCTGGGAGCCGGGACAGCCCTACGAGCAGTACTTC. The variable domain in full, with the rest retrieved from reference TRBV5-1 and TRBJ2-7, is KAGVTQTPRYLIKTRGQQVTLSCSPISGHRSVSWYQQTPGQGLQFLFEYFSETQRNKGNFPGRFSGRQFSNSRSEMNVSTLELGDSALYLCASSWEPGQPYEQYFGPGTRLTVT.

This chain links TRBV9 with TRBJ1-1; no reliable D call. Trimming took off 4 bases at V and 1 base at J, with 17 bases between the two ends. Germline V CDR1 and CDR2: SGDLS, YYNGEE. The CDR3 has 16 amino acids. The CDR3 here is CASSSNVQAANTEAFF. In DNA, the CDR3 is TGTGCCAGCAGCTCTAACGTGCAGGCGGCGAACACTGAAGCTTTCTTT.

As for this clonotype: A much larger clone sits a single nucleotide away, making a read error possible. The chain combines TRBV7-9 with TRBJ1-2, with TRBD1 as a possible D gene (5 bases). Germline-derived CDR1 and CDR2 are SEHNR and FQNEAQ (reference sequence). CDR3 length: 14 amino acids. V was shortened by 7 bases and J by 6 bases, with 18 bases between the two germline ends. CDR3 loop: CASMPSTGADGYTF. The CDR3 bases are TGTGCCAGCATGCCTTCGACTGGGGCTGATGGCTACACCTTC.

This clonotype is a singleton in its sample. This chain joins TRBV15 and TRBJ2-5; D perhaps matches TRBD2 (5 bases). The V end lost 1 base, the J end lost 2 bases, and 8 bases lay between the germline ends. Germline CDR1 reads LNHNV; CDR2 reads YYDKDF (reference sequence). The CDR3 length is 14 residues. The CDR3: CATSRGEGQETQYF. The CDR3 nucleotides are TGTGCCACCAGCAGAGGAGAGGGTCAAGAGACCCAGTACTTC.

The chain has TRBV25-1 and TRBJ1-5; perhaps TRBD1 as D (5 bases). Germline CDR1 MGHDK, CDR2 SYGVNS. Trimming took off 5 bases at V and 2 bases at J, with 16 bases between the two ends. The CDR3 runs to 16 residues. The CDR3 here is CASSLYGAGGNQPQHF. CDR3 in DNA: TGTGCCAGCAGTTTATACGGGGCTGGCGGCAATCAGCCCCAGCATTTT.

The table lists this clonotype with many counts. The chain couples TRBV20-1 to TRBJ2-7; no definite D call. Germline V gene lookup returns CDR1 DFQATT and CDR2 SNEGSKA (reference sequence). This CDR3 has 11 residues. Trimming stripped 6 bases from V and 2 bases from J, with 8 bases between. In nucleotides, the CDR3 is TGCAGTGCCTTAGGGACCTACGAGCAGTACTTC. Its protein product is CSALGTYEQYF.

The rearrangement uses TRBV20-1 and TRBJ2-2; D gene uncertain. This CDR3 contains 14 residues. Germline lookup yields CDR1 DFQATT and CDR2 SNEGSKA (reference sequence). V lost 0 bases, J lost 1 base, and 6 bases lay in between. The CDR3 DNA sequence: TGCAGTGCTAGAGACCGCATGAACACCGGGGAGCTGTTTTTT. Its protein is CSARDRMNTGELFF.

This clonotype appeared many times. This chain joins TRBV9 and TRBJ1-2; TRBD1 aligns across 11 bases. The junction had 2 bases not matched to a gene; V was cut back by 1 base and J by 6 bases. The CDR3 covers 14 residues. Germline CDR1 and CDR2: SGDLS and YYNGEE. The CDR3 is CASSVSGQGDGYTF. For the CDR3, the DNA is TGTGCCAGCAGCGTATCGGGACAGGGGGATGGCTACACCTTC.

V and J are TRBV7-9 and TRBJ2-5; TRBD1 matches at 7 bases. Germline CDR1 and CDR2: SEHNR and FQNEAQ (reference sequence). The V and J ends lost 5 bases and 4 bases, in that order; junction bases with no gene match: 4. The CDR3 extends over 13 amino acids. The CDR3 reads CASSGGQIETQYF. The CDR3 coding sequence is TGTGCCAGCAGCGGGGGACAGATAGAGACCCAGTACTTC.

The chain uses TRBV19 and TRBJ1-5, with TRBD1 as a possible D gene (5 bases). Germline V gene sequence: CDR1 LNHDA, CDR2 SQIVND (reference sequence). The CDR3 sequence is 16 residues long. Trimming pared 5 bases from V and 5 bases from J, leaving 19 bases between. The CDR3 loop reads CASSDGTWVVYQPQHF. CDR3 coding DNA: TGTGCCAGTAGTGATGGGACTTGGGTCGTTTATCAGCCCCAGCATTTT.